This TCR beta chain was observed in a study of Ad26.COV2.S vaccination and SARS-CoV-2 variants. Study overall: The COV1001 Ad26.COV2.S trial arm included the donor.

The treatment was: around 19 received Ad26.COV2.S at low or high dose, single or two shots; 5 received placebo; per-sample allocation not given. The study sampled participants on day 63 after the first vaccine or placebo injection. What was given as vaccine was an Ad26 vector encoding Wuhan-strain SARS-CoV-2 spike. Using immunoSEQ multiplex PCR, the repertoire was profiled, and TCRdb retains in-frame clones only, with some absent. The profile shows 380,000 or so clones, about 88% of them singletons. Germline V gene lookup returns CDR1 MGHRA and CDR2 YSYEKL. V gave up 0 bases and J gave up 6 bases, with 9 bases separating them. This CDR3 is 14 amino acids long. Findings of the study overall: Vaccinees and placebo recipients showed similar non-spike TCR breadth.

Comment on this clone: The target antigen is unknown.

This TCR was sampled from a person aged 18 to 65 who received the Ad26.COV2.S COVID-19 vaccine or a placebo. This chain joins TRBV4-1 and TRBJ1-5; no reliable D call. This specimen consisted of peripheral blood, obtained in a trial of Ad26.COV2.S vaccine versus placebo. The CDR3 is CASSQDSDPQPQHF. The CDR3 DNA sequence: TGCGCCAGCAGCCAAGATTCCGACCCTCAGCCCCAGCATTTT.